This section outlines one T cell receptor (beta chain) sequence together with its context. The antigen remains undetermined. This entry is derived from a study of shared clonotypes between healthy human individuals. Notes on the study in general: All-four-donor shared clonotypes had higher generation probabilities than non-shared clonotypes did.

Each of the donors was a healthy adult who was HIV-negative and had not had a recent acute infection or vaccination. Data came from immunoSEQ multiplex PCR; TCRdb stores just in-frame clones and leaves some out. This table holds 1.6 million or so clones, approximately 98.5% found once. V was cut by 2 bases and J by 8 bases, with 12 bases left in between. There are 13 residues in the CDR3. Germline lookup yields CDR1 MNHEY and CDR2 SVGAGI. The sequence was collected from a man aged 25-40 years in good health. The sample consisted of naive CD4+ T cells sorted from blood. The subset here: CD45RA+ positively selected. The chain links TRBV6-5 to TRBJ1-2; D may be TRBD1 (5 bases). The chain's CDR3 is CASSYAGSRGYTF. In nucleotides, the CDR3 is TGTGCCAGCAGTTACGCAGGGTCGAGAGGCTACACCTTC.